This TCR beta chain was captured in a study of OX40 agonist ivuxolimab in advanced cancers. Study-level background: The patients received ivuxolimab by intravenous route every 2 weeks at 0.01 to 10 mg/kg. Treatment received earlier with anti-PD-1, anti-PD-L1 or anti-CTLA-4 agents was allowed, and around 40% had some.

Method: immunoSEQ multiplex PCR; TCRdb's copy keeps in-frame clones and lacks some. Of about 22,000 clones listed, 70% to 90% are singletons. The specimen comprised CD4+ or CD8+ T cells sorted from blood, sampled in a trial of the OX40 agonist ivuxolimab. The sequence was obtained from an adult with an advanced solid tumor such as melanoma, head and neck, liver or kidney cancer.

CDR3 protein: CASSLGTSGQETQYF. CDR3 in DNA: TGTGCCAGCAGTTTGGGGACTAGCGGACAAGAGACCCAGTACTTC. This chain joins TRBV27 and TRBJ2-5; 11 positions agree with TRBD2. This CDR3 contains 15 residues. The trim removed 3 bases at V and 2 bases at J, leaving 2 bases unmatched. Germline V lookup: CDR1 MNHEY, CDR2 SMNVEV (reference sequence).